This is a list of T cell receptor beta chains from one sample in a study of HIV-infected patients and healthy controls. One entry per CDR3 protein, called by TCRdb with MiXCR from the 5' RACE reads. The sample consists of several thousand distinct CDR3 sequences, roughly 20% of them appearing once. The sample consisted of blood, taken during antiretroviral therapy. The receptors here all came from an adult with HIV infection. The CDR3 runs from the conserved cysteine through the conserved F or W. D genes are given only for firm matches. Size tells how often a clone was seen (once, few, many) or the class of an expanded clone, and some rows leave it out.

clone_size	v_call	d_call	j_call	cdr3_nt	cdr3_aa
medium-sized	TRBV6-5	TRBD2	TRBJ2-3	TGTGCCAGCGGACTTAGCGGGGGCCTAGATACGCAGTATTTT	CASGLSGGLDTQYF
medium-sized	TRBV10-3	TRBD1	TRBJ2-2	TGTGCCATCAGTGAGGACAGGGGACTCACCGGGGAGCTGTTTTTT	CAISEDRGLTGELFF
NA	TRBV30	NA	TRBJ2-5	TGTGCCTGGAGTGTAGTAGCGTGTGGGCGAAGTGAGACCCAGTACTTC	CAWSVVACGRSETQYF
medium-sized	TRBV5-4	NA	TRBJ2-3	TGTGCCAGCAGCCTGGAGACAGTCACAGATACGCAGTATTTT	CASSLETVTDTQYF
medium-sized	TRBV19	NA	TRBJ2-7	TGTGCCAGTAGTATTTATCCAGGGTACAACGAGCAGTACTTC	CASSIYPGYNEQYF
many	TRBV30	NA	TRBJ2-1	TGTGCCTGGAGTCAAGGTGCGAGGTCCTACAATGAGCAGTTCTTC	CAWSQGARSYNEQFF
medium-sized	TRBV29-1	TRBD1	TRBJ1-5	TGCAGCGTTGTACAGGGGTCGGCGGATCAGCCCCAGCATTTT	CSVVQGSADQPQHF
many	TRBV7-6	TRBD2	TRBJ2-7	TGTGCCAGCAGCAGTAGCGGGGCGACCTACGAGCAGTACTTC	CASSSSGATYEQYF
many	TRBV7-8	TRBD1	TRBJ2-2	TGTGCCAGCAGTTCCGAGGTTGGACAGGCGAACACCGGGGAGCTGTTTTTT	CASSSEVGQANTGELFF
few	TRBV12-3/TRBV12-4	NA	TRBJ1-2	TGTGCCAGCAGGACAGGAGGAGGTGGCTACACCTTC	CASRTGGGGYTF
many	TRBV20-1	NA	TRBJ2-7	TGCAGTGCTAGAGGGGTTTTCTCCAGCCTGTCCGCCTACGAGCAGTACTTC	CSARGVFSSLSAYEQYF
medium-sized	TRBV7-9	NA	TRBJ2-3	TGTGCCAGCAGCTTAACACGAAGGGCAACAGATACGCAGTATTTT	CASSLTRRATDTQYF
many	TRBV7-2	TRBD1	TRBJ1-2	TGTGCCAGCAGCTTAGGGCAGGGGGCGGTTTGGGGAGAGACGGGCTACACCTTC	CASSLGQGAVWGETGYTF
medium-sized	TRBV2	TRBD2	TRBJ2-1	TGTGCCAGTACGACTAGCGGGGGGGGTACGGACAATGAGCAGTTCTTC	CASTTSGGGTDNEQFF
NA	TRBV4-1	NA	TRBJ2-3	TGCGCCAGCAGCCCCGGACTCGGGGATACGCAGTATTTT	CASSPGLGDTQYF
medium-sized	TRBV12-3/TRBV12-4	NA	TRBJ1-1	TGTGCCAGTTCGAGGGGTGGCACTGAAGCTTTCTTT	CASSRGGTEAFF
medium-sized	TRBV7-2	NA	TRBJ1-1	TGTGCCAGCAGCTTGGAAAGCCTAGGGGTTTCGAACACTGAAGCTTTCTTT	CASSLESLGVSNTEAFF
many	TRBV3-1	NA	TRBJ2-3	TGTGCCAGCAGCCAAGATTGGCGAACAGATACGCAGTATTTT	CASSQDWRTDTQYF
NA	TRBV12-3/TRBV12-4	NA	TRBJ2-2	TGTGCCAGCAGCTTTCTCACCGGGGAGCTGTTTTTT	CASSFLTGELFF
medium-sized	TRBV10-3	NA	TRBJ1-1	TGTGCCATCAGTGTCGGGGGGCTATCTGAAGCTTTCTTT	CAISVGGLSEAFF